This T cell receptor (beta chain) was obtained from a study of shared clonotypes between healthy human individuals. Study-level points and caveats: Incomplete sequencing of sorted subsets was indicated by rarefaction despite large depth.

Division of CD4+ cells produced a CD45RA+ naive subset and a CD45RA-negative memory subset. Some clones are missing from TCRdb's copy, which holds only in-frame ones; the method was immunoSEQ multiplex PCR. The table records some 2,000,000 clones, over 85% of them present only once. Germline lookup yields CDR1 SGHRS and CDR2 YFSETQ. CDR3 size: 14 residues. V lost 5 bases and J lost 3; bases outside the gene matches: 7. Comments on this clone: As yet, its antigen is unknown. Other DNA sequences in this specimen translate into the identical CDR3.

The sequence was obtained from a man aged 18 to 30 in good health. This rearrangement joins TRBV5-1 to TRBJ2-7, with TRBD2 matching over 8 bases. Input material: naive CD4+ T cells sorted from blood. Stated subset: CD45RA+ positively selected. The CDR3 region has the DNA TGCGCCAGCAGTCTTAGCGGGGCCAGCTACGAGCAGTACTTC. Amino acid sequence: CASSLSGASYEQYF.